This is a list of T cell receptor beta chains from one sample in a study of T-cell reconstitution after alpha-beta-depleted transplantation in children. From the PCR reads, TCRdb called clonotypes with MiXCR, one entry per CDR3 protein. The table records about 610,000 distinct CDR3 sequences, 10% to 13% of them present only once. The sample was PBMCs from the stem cell graft donor, taken from the stem cell graft. Receptors originate from a human donor who donated a stem cell graft to a child with acute myeloid leukemia. Both conserved end residues are part of each CDR3. D genes are given only for firm matches. Rows give clone size only sometimes, using once, few, many, or a class for an expanded clone.

J gene: TRBJ2-2
V gene: TRBV6-1
clone size: -
D gene: TRBD1
CDR3 protein: CASQKGTGDTGELFF
CDR3 DNA: TGTGCCAGCCAAAAGGGGACAGGGGACACCGGGGAGCTGTTTTTT

J gene: TRBJ2-7
V gene: TRBV28
clone size: -
D gene: TRBD1
CDR3 protein: CASSGAGTGTSEQYF
CDR3 DNA: TGTGCCAGCAGCGGGGCCGGGACAGGGACAAGCGAGCAGTACTTC

J gene: TRBJ1-2
V gene: TRBV10-3
clone size: many
D gene: TRBD1
CDR3 protein: CAITKDREAGYTF
CDR3 DNA: TGTGCCATCACCAAGGACAGGGAAGCTGGCTACACCTTC

J gene: TRBJ1-1
V gene: TRBV19
clone size: -
D gene: -
CDR3 protein: CASSIRGRDTEAFF
CDR3 DNA: TGTGCCAGTAGTATAAGGGGCAGGGACACTGAAGCTTTCTTT

J gene: TRBJ1-2
V gene: TRBV7-9
clone size: -
D gene: -
CDR3 protein: CASSSQGGYTF
CDR3 DNA: TGTGCCAGCAGCTCTCAAGGAGGCTACACCTTC

J gene: TRBJ2-5
V gene: TRBV29-1
clone size: few
D gene: -
CDR3 protein: CSVEKMGETQYF
CDR3 DNA: TGCAGCGTTGAGAAGATGGGGGAGACCCAGTACTTC

J gene: TRBJ2-7
V gene: TRBV3-1
clone size: few
D gene: -
CDR3 protein: CASSLNKGRGTYEQYF
CDR3 DNA: TGTGCCAGCAGCCTCAACAAAGGGCGGGGTACCTACGAGCAGTACTTC

J gene: TRBJ2-1
V gene: TRBV7-6
clone size: once
D gene: TRBD2
CDR3 protein: CASSAMGLASYNEQFF
CDR3 DNA: TGTGCCAGCAGCGCGATGGGACTAGCGTCCTACAATGAGCAGTTCTTC

J gene: TRBJ2-7
V gene: TRBV5-1
clone size: -
D gene: -
CDR3 protein: CASSGVLPGAAEQYF
CDR3 DNA: TGCGCCAGCAGCGGGGTCCTACCCGGTGCCGCCGAGCAGTACTTC

J gene: TRBJ2-5
V gene: TRBV10-3
clone size: few
D gene: TRBD1
CDR3 protein: CAIRSGTGGSRETQYF
CDR3 DNA: TGTGCCATCAGATCCGGGACAGGGGGTTCGAGGGAGACCCAGTACTTC